This T cell receptor beta chain was found in a study of vaccination and CD4 T cells after COVID-19 (dated by TCRdb to 2022 to 2024). As for the study more broadly: Every convalescent patient had a positive nasal swab PCR test for SARS-CoV-2, with mild disease in eight to ten patients and severe disease in one. The convalescent cohort included six males and four females, with two Hispanic individuals, seven Caucasians, two Asians and one multiracial person. Two doses of either the Pfizer-BioNTech BNT162b2 vaccine (n=8) or the Moderna mRNA-1273 vaccine (n=2) were administered to participants. Post-COVID blood samples were collected from convalescent patients a median of around 100 days after diagnosis, with a range of about 30 to 170 days. Post-vaccine blood samples were taken a median of roughly 75 days after the second vaccine dose, with a range of about 13 to 241 days. Culture stimuli were overlapping spike peptide pools from SARS-CoV-2 and from the common cold coronaviruses HCoV-NL63, HCoV-OC43 and HCoV-229E. In control cultures, a CEFX viral epitope pool was used as positive control, an HIV-1 Nef peptide pool was used as negative control, or no peptide was added. In under twelve COVID-19 convalescent patients and several infection-naive healthy vaccine recipients, researchers compared the spike-specific CD4+ TCR repertoire from before mRNA vaccination with the repertoire from after. Here is what the overall study found, with its caveats: Of the vaccine-specific clones in convalescent patients, 304 of 307, or nearly all, reacted only to SARS-CoV-2 spike and did not cross-react with common cold coronaviruses. Among the post-vaccine SARS-CoV-2-reactive clones in convalescent patients, a median approximately 90% showed up only after vaccination, which suggests vaccine-specific priming. Although the median number of SARS-CoV-2-reactive clonotypes went up from fewer than 25 after infection to 35 to 40 after vaccination, the increase was not significant. The number of convalescent patients in the study was relatively small, and the study did not examine early timepoints following natural infection.

This specimen's treatment or condition label, interpreted: approximately 10-day PBMC culture with coronavirus spike peptide pools or control peptides (ViraFEST assay). The ViraFEST assay was used in the study, in which antigen-specific T cells were expanded with peptide pools and expanded clonotypes were subsequently identified by TCR sequencing. Positive SARS-CoV-2 PCR tests in the convalescent patients dated from March to December 2020, before Alpha, Beta and Delta variants emerged in the United States. Each well held millions of PBMCs cultured in IMDM containing approximately 5% human AB serum and approximately 9.8 IU/ml IL-2, with approximately 9.2 ug/ml peptide pools added. Half of the culture medium was replaced with fresh IL-2-containing medium on days 3 and 7. After less than twelve days of culture, CD4+ T cells were isolated by negative selection with the EasySep CD4+ T cell isolation kit. Ficoll-Paque Plus gradient centrifugation was used to isolate PBMCs from whole blood, and the isolated PBMCs were then either used fresh or cryopreserved at -140C. In general, triplicate wells were set up for every culture condition.

Note on this clonotype: What antigen it recognizes has not been identified. Base qualities are not recorded, but no much larger clone differs from it by a single base.

Library preparation used PCR. TCR sequencing of DNA from cultured CD4+ T cells used the Oncomine TCR Beta short-read assay at the Johns Hopkins FTIC core. The QIAamp micro DNA kit was used to extract genomic DNA from the cultured CD4+ T cells. Oncomine TCR Beta libraries made from cultured CD4+ T cells were pooled using unique dual indexes and sequenced on an Illumina iSeq 100. The paper's processing steps were these. Non-productive sequences were removed, and CDR3s that did not start with C, did not end with F or W, or were shorter than 7 amino acids were discarded. Antigen-specific clonotypes were identified using the MANAFEST web application through comparison of peptide-stimulated wells with reference and other culture wells. To be called positive, a clone needed an FDR below 0.05, an odds ratio above 5, and a productive frequency above 0.1% in at least two of three replicate wells. Clonotypes that were significantly expanded in both SARS-CoV-2 spike wells and at least one common cold coronavirus spike condition were defined as cross-reactive. Similarity between CDR3 sequences was evaluated in R version 3.6.1 using Levenshtein distances (stringdist) and unrooted phylogenetic trees (ape). Using fastp trimming at Q25 and MiXCR clonotype assembly, TCRdb reanalyzed the public sequencing data and kept in-frame beta chains. A single entry per CDR3 protein holds the most common genes and DNA from its merged rows. These V and J calls originate from TCRdb's pipeline instead of the authors' own analysis. The table for this sample lists 15,000 to 20,000 distinct CDR3 sequences; about 44% of them were counted only once. Clones ranked in the top ten supply 3.7% of the sample.

For CDR1 and CDR2, the germline V gene lists SNHLY and FYNNEI. The junction shows trimming of 9 bases on V and 7 bases on J, plus 25 bases between the germline ends. The CDR3 holds 17 amino acids from the cysteine to the phenylalanine. This entry keeps only the CDR3 DNA: 51 bases, framed from base 1. Sequencing used CD4+ T cells from blood, cultured in vitro. The chain is encoded by TRBV2 joined to TRBJ1-6; no D gene call is confident. The clonotype was recovered from a human donor who had recovered from COVID-19. The CDR3 region reads CASMKNDPRLYNSPLHF. DNA sequence: TGTGCCAGTATGAAAAACGACCCCCGGCTTTACAATTCACCCCTCCACTTT. With the rest looked up from the reference TRBV2 and TRBJ1-6 genes rather than sequenced, the full variable domain is EPEVTQTPSHQVTQMGQEVILRCVPISNHLYFYWYRQILGQKVEFLVSFYNNEISEKSEIFDDQFSVERPDGSNFTLKIRSTKLEDSAMYFCASMKNDPRLYNSPLHFGNGTRLTVT.